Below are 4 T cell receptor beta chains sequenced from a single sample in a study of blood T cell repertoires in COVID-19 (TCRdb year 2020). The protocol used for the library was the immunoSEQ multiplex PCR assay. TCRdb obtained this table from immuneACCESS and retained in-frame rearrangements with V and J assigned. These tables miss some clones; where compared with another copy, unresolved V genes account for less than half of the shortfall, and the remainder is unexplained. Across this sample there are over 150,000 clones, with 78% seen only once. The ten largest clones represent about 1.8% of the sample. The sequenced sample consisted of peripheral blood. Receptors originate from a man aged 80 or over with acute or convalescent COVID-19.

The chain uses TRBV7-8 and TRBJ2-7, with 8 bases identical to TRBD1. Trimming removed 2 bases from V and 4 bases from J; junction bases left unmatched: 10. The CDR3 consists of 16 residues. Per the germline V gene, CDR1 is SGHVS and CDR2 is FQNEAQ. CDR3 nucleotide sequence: TGTGCCAGCAGCTTACGGAGACAGGGGAGTAGTTACGAGCAGTACTTC. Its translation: CASSLRRQGSSYEQYF.

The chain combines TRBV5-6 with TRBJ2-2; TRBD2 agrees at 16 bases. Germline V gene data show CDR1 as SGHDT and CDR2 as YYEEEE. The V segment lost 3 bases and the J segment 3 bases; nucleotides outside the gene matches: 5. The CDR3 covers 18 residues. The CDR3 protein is CASSSGTSGGVYTGELFF. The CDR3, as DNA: TGTGCCAGCAGCTCCGGGACTAGCGGGGGGGTGTACACCGGGGAGCTGTTTTTT. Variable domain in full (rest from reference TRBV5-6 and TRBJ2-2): DAGVTQSPTHLIKTRGQQVTLRCSPKSGHDTVSWYQQALGQGPQFIFQYYEEEERQRGNFPDRFSGHQFPNYSSELNVNALLLGDSALYLCASSSGTSGGVYTGELFFGEGSRLTVL.

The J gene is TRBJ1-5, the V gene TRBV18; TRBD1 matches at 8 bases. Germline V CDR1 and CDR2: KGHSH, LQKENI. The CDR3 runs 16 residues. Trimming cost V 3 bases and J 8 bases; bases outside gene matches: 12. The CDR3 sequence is CASSPTGVMGSEPQHF. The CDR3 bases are TGTGCCAGCTCACCGACAGGGGTTATGGGTTCGGAGCCCCAGCATTTT.

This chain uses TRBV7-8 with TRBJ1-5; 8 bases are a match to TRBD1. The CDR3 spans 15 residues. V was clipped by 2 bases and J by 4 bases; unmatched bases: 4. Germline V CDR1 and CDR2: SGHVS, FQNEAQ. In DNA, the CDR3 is TGTGCCAGCAGCTTACTCGACAGGGGTAATCAGCCCCAGCATTTT. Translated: CASSLLDRGNQPQHF.